The 22 T cell receptor beta chains below all came from one sample that was sequenced in a study of T cell changes during pregnancy in multiple sclerosis. Clones were read by immunoSEQ multiplex PCR, and TCRdb kept only the in-frame ones, dropping some. Of fewer than 75,000 clones detected, approximately 90% appear once; the ten largest clones hold about 3.7%. Specimen: peripheral blood, collected after pregnancy. These receptors all come from a female donor in good health, enrolled as a control in a pregnancy study.

The chain uses TRBV29-1 and TRBJ2-1; TRBD2 is a possible D gene (5 bases). Per germline, CDR1 SQVTM and CDR2 ANQGSEA. V was shortened by 6 bases and J by 1 base, with 16 bases between the two germline ends. The CDR3 runs 15 residues. The CDR3 DNA reads TGCAGCGTAAACCGGGATTCCCTATCCTACAATGAGCAGTTCTTC. Translating gives CSVNRDSLSYNEQFF.

The CDR3 DNA sequence: TGTGCCAGCAGCCTCATCCCGGGTCGGACAGGGGACTATGGCTACACCTTC. It translates to CASSLIPGRTGDYGYTF. V and J are TRBV14 and TRBJ1-2, with TRBD1 identical over 9 bases. This CDR3 region has 17 residues. Germline loops: CDR1 SGHDN, CDR2 FVKESK. The trim removed 4 bases at V and 3 bases at J, leaving 12 bases unmatched.

The J gene is TRBJ2-3, the V gene TRBV14; tentative D call: TRBD2 (6 bases). V was trimmed by 4 bases and J by 1 base, leaving 15 bases between them. The CDR3 extends over 16 amino acids. CDR1 and CDR2 (germline): SGHDN, FVKESK. CDR3 in DNA: TGTGCCAGCAGCCCCCGGGCGGGATCGGGCACAGATACGCAGTATTTT. This gives the protein CASSPRAGSGTDTQYF.

The rearrangement links TRBV19 to TRBJ2-1; 11 nucleotides line up with TRBD2. Germline values: CDR1 LNHDA, CDR2 SQIVND (reference sequence). After removal of 6 bases from V and 3 bases from J, the junction contained 4 bases not matched to a gene. The CDR3 has 15 residues. The CDR3 here is CASSPGLAVYNEQFF. The CDR3 DNA sequence: TGTGCCAGTAGCCCGGGACTAGCGGTCTACAATGAGCAGTTCTTC.

CDR3 protein: CSVAKDPGKGYTF. The CDR3 DNA is TGCAGCGTTGCAAAGGATCCAGGAAAAGGCTACACCTTC. This rearrangement joins TRBV29-1 to TRBJ1-2; D is uncertain. This CDR3 contains 13 residues. The ends were cut back, 4 bases at V and 8 bases at J, with 17 bases in the middle. Germline lookup yields CDR1 SQVTM and CDR2 ANQGSEA.

The genes are TRBV7-3 and TRBJ2-1; D possibly corresponds to TRBD2 (6 bases). The CDR3 loop spans 18 amino acids. V lost 1 base and J 2 bases, leaving 18 bases between the germline ends. Per the germline V gene, CDR1 is SGHTA and CDR2 is FQGTGA. Here the CDR3 reads CASSLRAVSGLAYNEQFF. CDR3 bases: TGTGCCAGCAGCTTAAGAGCGGTCTCGGGACTCGCCTACAATGAGCAGTTCTTC.

V usage is TRBV5-6 and J usage is TRBJ1-1; D is unclear. Germline V lookup: CDR1 SGHDT, CDR2 YYEEEE. This CDR3 spans 12 amino acids. Trimming took 5 bases from V and 1 from J, leaving 6 bases between them. Here the CDR3 DNA reads TGTGCCAGCAGGAACAGGAACACTGAAGCTTTCTTT. Its translation: CASRNRNTEAFF.

The chain carries TRBV5-1 and TRBJ1-6; the match to TRBD1 covers 8 bases. The germline V gene encodes CDR1 SGHRS and CDR2 YFSETQ. This CDR3 has 14 amino acids. V shed 2 bases, J shed 8 bases, and the junction held 3 bases outside the gene matches. The DNA of the CDR3 is TGCGCCAGCAGCTTACAGGGGGTGGATTCACCCCTCCACTTT. Residues: CASSLQGVDSPLHF.

This sequence joins TRBV5-1 and TRBJ2-5; TRBD2 matches 11 bases. Looked up from germline, CDR1 is SGHRS and CDR2 is YFSETQ. The CDR3 is 15 amino acids. Trimming at V came to 3 bases and at J to 2 bases, leaving 3 bases not matched to a gene. CDR3 nucleotides: TGCGCCAGCAGCTCGAGGACTAGCGGGCAAGAGACCCAGTACTTC. Protein product: CASSSRTSGQETQYF.

The chain is built from TRBV27 and TRBJ2-2, with D possibly TRBD1 on 6 matching bases. Looked up from germline, CDR1 is MNHEY and CDR2 is SMNVEV (reference sequence). The CDR3 sequence is 14 residues long. V was shortened by 3 bases and J by 6 bases, with 11 bases between the two germline ends. The CDR3 sequence is CASSLDSTAGELFF. For the CDR3, the DNA is TGTGCCAGCAGTTTGGACAGTACCGCCGGGGAGCTGTTTTTT.

The chain recombines TRBV6-1 with TRBJ1-1, with D tentatively TRBD1 (6 bases). Germline V gene sequence: CDR1 MNHNS, CDR2 SASEGT. V shed 2 bases and J shed 0 bases, with 16 bases lying between them. There are 17 residues in the CDR3. The CDR3 protein is CASSEYPTGPVNTEAFF. As DNA, the CDR3 is TGTGCCAGCAGTGAATACCCCACAGGGCCGGTGAACACTGAAGCTTTCTTT.

The chain combines TRBV11-2 with TRBJ2-1, with D perhaps TRBD2 (7 bases). V was shortened by 5 bases and J by 4 bases, with 18 bases between the two germline ends. The CDR3 totals 16 residues. The germline V gene encodes CDR1 SGHAT and CDR2 FQNNGV. This chain's CDR3 is CASSLLRGGSYNEQFF. DNA of the CDR3: TGTGCCAGCAGCCTCCTAAGGGGGGGTTCTTACAATGAGCAGTTCTTC.

The V gene is TRBV29-1, the J gene TRBJ2-1; the D is unclear. The CDR3 has 12 residues. With 1 base removed from V and 5 bases from J, the gap between germline ends came to 6 bases. In germline, CDR1 is SQVTM, CDR2 ANQGSEA. The CDR3 loop reads CSVEGGDNEQFF. In DNA, the CDR3 is TGCAGCGTTGAAGGCGGTGACAATGAGCAGTTCTTC.

V and J are TRBV4-2 and TRBJ2-3; the match to TRBD2 covers 8 bases. The germline V gene encodes CDR1 LGHNA and CDR2 YNFKEQ. The CDR3 is 15 amino acids. Germline trimming cut 1 base from V and 6 bases from J; bases unmatched to any gene: 6. The DNA for the CDR3 is TGTGCCAGCAGCCAAGCGGGGGGGGTGGCCGATACGCAGTATTTT. Amino acids: CASSQAGGVADTQYF.

The J gene is TRBJ2-1, the V gene TRBV10-3, with D perhaps TRBD2 (7 bases). Germline V gives CDR1 ENHRY, CDR2 SYGVKD. This CDR3 has 17 amino acids. The ends were cut back, 0 bases at V and 0 bases at J, with 12 bases in the middle. The DNA of the CDR3 is TGTGCCATCAGTGAGTCGGGGGGGCGGGCCTCCTACAATGAGCAGTTCTTC. This gives the protein CAISESGGRASYNEQFF.

V usage is TRBV4-3 and J usage is TRBJ1-2; D possibly corresponds to TRBD1 (5 bases). The CDR3 runs to 15 residues. V was shortened by 0 bases and J by 5 bases, with 13 bases between the two germline ends. Germline V gene sequence: CDR1 LGHNA, CDR2 YSLEER. The CDR3 coding sequence is TGCGCCAGCAGCCAAGATGTTGACAGATCGTATGGCTACACCTTC. This encodes CASSQDVDRSYGYTF.

The V call is TRBV7-9, the J call TRBJ2-5; 11 nucleotides match TRBD2. CDR3 length equals 17 residues. The trim removed 2 bases at V and 5 bases at J, leaving 10 bases unmatched. Germline V gene lookup returns CDR1 SEHNR and CDR2 FQNEAQ (reference sequence). DNA for the CDR3: TGTGCCAGCAGCTTAATGGAGCGAATAGCGGGGGGGGAGACCCAGTACTTC. Amino acid sequence: CASSLMERIAGGETQYF.

The chain employs TRBV10-3 and TRBJ2-3, with 8 bases identical to TRBD2. Germline V gene sequence: CDR1 ENHRY, CDR2 SYGVKD. This CDR3 region has 14 residues. The junction had 8 bases not matched to a gene; V was cut back by 11 bases and J by 1 base. CDR3 sequence reads: CALQTSDGTDTQYF. The CDR3 DNA reads as TGTGCCCTCCAGACTAGCGACGGCACAGATACGCAGTATTTT.

In this sample, this clone turned up once. This chain links TRBV19 with TRBJ1-1; tentative D call: TRBD1 (6 bases). The CDR3 loop spans 14 amino acids. CDR1 and CDR2 from the germline V gene are LNHDA and SQIVND (reference sequence). Deletions cut 5 bases from V and 3 bases from J, with 13 bases between. The CDR3 sequence is CASSPGRGHTEAFF. The CDR3 region has the DNA TGTGCCAGTAGTCCGGGCAGGGGACACACTGAAGCTTTCTTT.

This chain uses TRBV10-3 with TRBJ2-7; 10 nucleotides agree with TRBD2. Germline trimming cut 8 bases from V and 6 bases from J; bases unmatched to any gene: 10. Germline V gene sequence: CDR1 ENHRY, CDR2 SYGVKD. The CDR3 loop spans 14 amino acids. The CDR3 sequence: CAIGVAGGFPEQYF. The CDR3 DNA sequence: TGTGCCATCGGGGTAGCGGGAGGCTTCCCCGAGCAGTACTTC.

J is TRBJ2-1 and V is TRBV5-1, with 8 bases that match TRBD2. CDR3 length equals 15 residues. Germline CDR1 is SGHRS and CDR2 is YFSETQ. J lost 8 bases, V lost 4 bases, and 11 bases had no gene match. This CDR3 is CASSGRAGVNYEQFF. For the CDR3, the DNA is TGCGCCAGCAGCGGGAGAGCGGGAGTGAATTATGAGCAGTTCTTC.

J is TRBJ2-1 and V is TRBV6-6, with D maybe TRBD1 (6 bases). Germline loops: CDR1 MNHNY, CDR2 SVGAGI (reference sequence). The CDR3 length is 15 residues. Trimming pared 7 bases from V and 0 bases from J, leaving 13 bases between. The CDR3 protein is CASTLAGVSYNEQFF. CDR3 nucleotides: TGTGCCAGCACCCTGGCAGGGGTCTCCTACAATGAGCAGTTCTTC.